This section outlines one T cell receptor beta chain sequence together with its context. Antigen specificity is unknown. This specimen belongs to a study of blood T cells in healthy people across ages. Overall study findings and caveats: As naive T cell percentage varied, TCR beta diversity correlated strongly with it. Across the age range, TCR beta diversity per million T cells fell in a roughly linear way.

A second PCR, run for about 7 to 11 cycles, used a sample-barcoded 5' primer plus a J-beta primer mix. TCRdb called the 5' RACE reads again in MiXCR, with one record for every CDR3 protein. The sample carries more than 1 million distinct CDR3 sequences, under 45% recorded once. V dropped 5 bases and J dropped 7 bases, with 14 bases sitting between them. The CDR3 length is 14 residues. Germline V gene data show CDR1 as SGHAT and CDR2 as FQNNGV. This sequence joins TRBV11-2 and TRBJ2-2, with D possibly being TRBD1 (5 bases). The sequence was obtained from a woman in her sixties in good health. The sample taken for sequencing was blood. Written as DNA, the CDR3 is TGTGCCAGCAGCGTTCAGGGTCAACTCGGGGAGCTGTTTTTT. Its translation is CASSVQGQLGELFF.